This paragraph covers one T cell receptor beta chain sequence. Here immunoSEQ multiplex PCR was the method, and the copy in TCRdb shows in-frame clones only, minus some. The sample has about 110,000 clones, roughly 90% seen once. The V and J ends lost 8 bases and 2 bases, in that order; junction bases with no gene match: 7. Germline V gene data show CDR1 as KGHDR and CDR2 as SFDVKD. The CDR3 has 14 amino acids. This record comes from a study of T cell responses to AZD1222 COVID-19 vaccine. The TCR originated in an adult in good health. This chain joins TRBV24-1 and TRBJ1-1; 7 nucleotides line up with TRBD1. Here the sequenced sample was peripheral blood, taken on day 0 of AZD1222 vaccination. The CDR3: CATTGEGGNTEAFF. DNA of the CDR3: TGTGCCACCACTGGGGAAGGGGGCAACACTGAAGCTTTCTTT.